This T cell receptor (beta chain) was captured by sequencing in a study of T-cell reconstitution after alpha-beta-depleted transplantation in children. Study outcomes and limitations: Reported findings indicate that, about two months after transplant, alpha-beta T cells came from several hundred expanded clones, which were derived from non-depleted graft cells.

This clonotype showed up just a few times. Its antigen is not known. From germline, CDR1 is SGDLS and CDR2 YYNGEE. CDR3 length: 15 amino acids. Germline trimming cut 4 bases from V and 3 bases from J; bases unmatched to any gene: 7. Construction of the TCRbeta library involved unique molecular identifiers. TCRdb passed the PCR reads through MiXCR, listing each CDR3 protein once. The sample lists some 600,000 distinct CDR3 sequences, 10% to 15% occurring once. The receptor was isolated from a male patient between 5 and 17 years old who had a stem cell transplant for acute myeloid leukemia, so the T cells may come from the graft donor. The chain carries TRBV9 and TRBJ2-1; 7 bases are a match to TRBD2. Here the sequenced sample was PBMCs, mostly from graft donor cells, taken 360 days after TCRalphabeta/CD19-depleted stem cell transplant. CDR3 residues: CASSYLGEGYNEQFF. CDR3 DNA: TGTGCCAGCAGCTATCTGGGGGAGGGCTACAATGAGCAGTTCTTC.